These 21 T cell receptor beta chains originate from one sample sequenced in a study of T-cell reconstitution after alpha-beta-depleted transplantation in children. Using unique molecular identifiers, the investigators prepared the TCRbeta library. In TCRdb, the PCR reads were re-called with MiXCR into one record per CDR3 protein. This table has approximately 250,000 distinct CDR3 sequences, under 30% appearing once. The sequencing here drew on PBMCs, taken before TCRalphabeta/CD19-depleted stem cell transplant. The receptors derive from a girl aged 2 to 10 with Fanconi anemia, due to receive a stem cell transplant.

In its sample, this clonotype was seen a few times. CDR3 in DNA: TGCAGTGCTAGAGATAGCGGGAGATTGGACTACGAGCAGTACTTC. The encoded protein is CSARDSGRLDYEQYF. The rearrangement links TRBV20-1 to TRBJ2-7; TRBD2 aligns across 9 bases. Germline V lookup: CDR1 DFQATT, CDR2 SNEGSKA (reference sequence). CDR3 length: 15 residues. The ends lost 0 bases at V and 3 bases at J; junction bases unmatched: 6.

This clonotype has ten or more counts. The chain has TRBV15 and TRBJ2-4, with no clear D. The CDR3 has 14 amino acids. Germline V gene data show CDR1 as LNHNV and CDR2 as YYDKDF (reference sequence). Trimming stripped 7 bases from V and 0 bases from J, with 10 bases between. The CDR3 loop is CATKRDLAKNIQYF. The CDR3, as DNA: TGTGCCACCAAGAGAGATCTAGCCAAAAACATTCAGTACTTC. Looking up the rest from reference TRBV15 and TRBJ2-4 gives the full variable domain: DAMVIQNPRYQVTQFGKPVTLSCSQTLNHNVMYWYQQKSSQAPKLLFHYYDKDFNNEADTPDNFQSRRPNTSFCFLDIRSPGLGDTAMYLCATKRDLAKNIQYFGAGTRLSVL.

J is TRBJ2-7 and V is TRBV18; 7 bases map to TRBD2. The germline CDR1 and CDR2 sequences are KGHSH and LQKENI. This CDR3 spans 17 amino acids. V trimming: 6 bases; J trimming: 7 bases; junction bases outside the gene matches: 21. CDR3 bases: TGTGCCAGCTCCGCCCCTCAAGCGGGATCCAGAATTCGGGAGCAGTACTTC. It specifies CASSAPQAGSRIREQYF. Together with reference TRBV18 and TRBJ2-7, the CDR3 gives the full variable domain: NAGVMQNPRHLVRRRGQEARLRCSPMKGHSHVYWYRQLPEEGLKFMVYLQKENIIDESGMPKERFSAEFPKEGPSILRIQQVVRGDSAAYFCASSAPQAGSRIREQYFGPGTRLTVT.

The genes are TRBV7-2 and TRBJ2-3; 7 positions match TRBD2. The ends lost 1 base at V and 1 base at J; junction bases unmatched: 5. This CDR3 is built from 16 residues. CDR1 and CDR2 from the germline V gene are SGHTA and FQGNSA. The CDR3 protein is CASSLDRAGGTDTQYF. Here the CDR3 DNA reads TGTGCCAGCAGCTTAGATCGGGCGGGGGGCACAGATACGCAGTATTTT.

This clonotype was seen at least ten times. J is TRBJ2-7 and V is TRBV9; the match to TRBD2 covers 7 bases. Germline assignment: CDR1 SGDLS and CDR2 YYNGEE. This CDR3 comprises 13 residues. V dropped 0 bases and J dropped 5; count of bases not matched to a gene: 2. CDR3 loop: CASSVAGRDEQYF. CDR3 DNA sequence: TGTGCCAGCAGCGTAGCTGGGAGGGACGAGCAGTACTTC. Drawing the rest from reference TRBV9 and TRBJ2-7, the complete variable domain is DSGVTQTPKHLITATGQRVTLRCSPRSGDLSVYWYQQSLDQGLQFLIQYYNGEERAKGNILERFSAQQFPDLHSELNLSSLELGDSALYFCASSVAGRDEQYFGPGTRLTVT.

This clonotype appeared many times. V gene TRBV20-1 combines with J gene TRBJ2-1; 9 nucleotides agree with TRBD2. Unmatched junction bases numbered 10, after V lost 6 bases and J lost 7 bases. From germline, CDR1 is DFQATT and CDR2 SNEGSKA (reference sequence). The CDR3 spans 14 residues. CDR3 sequence reads: CSAHLSGSPNEQFF. The CDR3 nucleotides are TGCAGTGCCCACCTTAGCGGGAGCCCAAATGAGCAGTTCTTC.

This clonotype was found many times. J is TRBJ2-1 and V is TRBV7-6; no clear D. The germline V gene encodes CDR1 SGHVS and CDR2 FNYEAQ. This CDR3 has 12 amino acids. V dropped 0 bases and J dropped 10 bases, with 7 bases sitting between them. CDR3 sequence reads: CASSLAYDEQFF. In nucleotides, the CDR3 is TGTGCCAGCAGCTTAGCCTATGACGAGCAGTTCTTC. The whole variable domain, filled in from reference TRBV7-6 and TRBJ2-1, reads GAGVSQSPRYKVTKRGQDVALRCDPISGHVSLYWYRQALGQGPEFLTYFNYEAQQDKSGLPNDRFSAERPEGSISTLTIQRTEQRDSAMYRCASSLAYDEQFFGPGTRLTVL.

V is TRBV30 and J is TRBJ2-1; possible D gene TRBD2, 6 bases. Germline CDR1 reads GTSNPN; CDR2 reads SVGIG (reference sequence). The V end lost 0 bases, the J end lost 5 bases, and 11 bases lay between the germline ends. The CDR3 covers 14 residues. The CDR3, as DNA: TGTGCCTGGAGTGTACTAGCCCCGGACAATGAGCAGTTCTTC. Protein sequence: CAWSVLAPDNEQFF. The variable domain in full, with the rest retrieved from reference TRBV30 and TRBJ2-1, is SQTIHQWPATLVQPVGSPLSLECTVEGTSNPNLYWYRQAAGRGLQLLFYSVGIGQISSEVPQNLSASRPQDRQFILSSKKLLLSDSGFYLCAWSVLAPDNEQFFGPGTRLTVL.

In this sample, this clonotype turned up once. The chain employs TRBV20-1 and TRBJ2-7; D unclear. V gave up 0 bases and J gave up 3 bases, with 9 bases separating them. Germline V gene sequence: CDR1 DFQATT, CDR2 SNEGSKA (reference sequence). The CDR3 has 13 residues. The CDR3 nucleotides are TGCAGTGCTAGAGACTCTCCCTTCTACGAGCAGTACTTC. This codes for CSARDSPFYEQYF.

This clonotype has a handful of counts. V gene TRBV7-9 combines with J gene TRBJ1-1; D remains unclear. Germline V gives CDR1 SEHNR, CDR2 FQNEAQ (reference sequence). The CDR3 has 11 amino acids. Trimming left V 5 bases short and J 4 bases short, with 5 bases between. The chain's CDR3 is CASSPLTEAFF. For the CDR3, the DNA is TGTGCCAGCAGCCCGCTCACTGAAGCTTTCTTT.

This clonotype was observed many times. V gene TRBV10-3 combines with J gene TRBJ2-1, with D perhaps matching TRBD2 (5 bases). The germline gives CDR1 ENHRY, CDR2 SYGVKD. Trimming removed 7 bases at V and 0 bases at J, with 10 bases between. This CDR3 is built from 14 residues. The CDR3 here is CAIKAESSYNEQFF. In nucleotides, the CDR3 is TGTGCCATCAAAGCGGAAAGCTCCTACAATGAGCAGTTCTTC.

This clonotype was seen at least ten times. The J gene is TRBJ2-7, the V gene TRBV29-1; maybe TRBD1 (6 bases). The CDR3 runs to 13 residues. Germline V gene data show CDR1 as SQVTM and CDR2 as ANQGSEA. The ends were cut back, 5 bases at V and 6 bases at J, with 17 bases in the middle. The CDR3: CSVSPSGVGEQYF. The CDR3 DNA sequence: TGCAGCGTTTCTCCCTCAGGGGTTGGCGAGCAGTACTTC.

This clonotype was observed many times. The chain recombines TRBV20-1 with TRBJ2-2; 12 bases are a match to TRBD1. There are 14 residues in the CDR3. Losses at the gene ends were 6 bases for V and 3 bases for J; bases not matched to a gene: 2. Germline values: CDR1 DFQATT, CDR2 SNEGSKA (reference sequence). The chain's CDR3 is CSAGTGGDTGELFF. In nucleotides, the CDR3 is TGCAGTGCCGGGACAGGGGGCGACACCGGGGAGCTGTTTTTT.

Only a few counts were recorded for this clonotype. J is TRBJ2-3 and V is TRBV29-1; 9 bases line up with TRBD2. CDR1 and CDR2 (germline): SQVTM, ANQGSEA. J lost 5 bases, V lost 6 bases, and 3 bases had no gene match. This CDR3 has 12 amino acids. The CDR3 coding sequence is TGCAGCGTGCGGGAGGGGGGAGATACGCAGTATTTT. Translation: CSVREGGDTQYF.

This CDR3 reads CSATAVDSYGYTF. The DNA of the CDR3 is TGCAGTGCTACCGCCGTGGACAGCTATGGCTACACCTTC. The rearrangement links TRBV20-1 to TRBJ1-2, with D possibly TRBD1 on 6 matching bases. Germline CDR1 and CDR2: DFQATT and SNEGSKA (reference sequence). V shed 4 bases and J shed 4 bases, with 13 bases lying between them. This CDR3 has 13 residues.

The rearrangement uses TRBV20-1 and TRBJ2-4; a possible D gene is TRBD2 (6 bases). The germline V gene has CDR1 DFQATT and CDR2 SNEGSKA (reference sequence). This CDR3 region has 13 residues. Between the trimmed V and J ends, which lost 7 bases and 3 bases, there was a span of 13 bases. The CDR3 nucleotides read TGCAGTGTGCTAAGACTAGGCAAAAACATTCAGTACTTC. Translating gives CSVLRLGKNIQYF.

The V gene is TRBV18, the J gene TRBJ2-1; perhaps TRBD2 as D (6 bases). From germline, CDR1 is KGHSH and CDR2 LQKENI. V lost 3 bases and J 4 bases, leaving 10 bases between the germline ends. The CDR3 covers 14 residues. The CDR3: CASSPTRTYNEQFF. Written as DNA, the CDR3 is TGTGCCAGCTCACCGACTAGGACTTACAATGAGCAGTTCTTC. Together with reference TRBV18 and TRBJ2-1, the CDR3 gives the full variable domain: NAGVMQNPRHLVRRRGQEARLRCSPMKGHSHVYWYRQLPEEGLKFMVYLQKENIIDESGMPKERFSAEFPKEGPSILRIQQVVRGDSAAYFCASSPTRTYNEQFFGPGTRLTVL.

Many counts were recorded for this clonotype. The rearrangement joins TRBV20-1 to TRBJ1-1, with unresolved D. Trimming removed 6 bases from V and 1 base from J, with 9 bases in between. The CDR3 loop spans 12 amino acids. CDR1 is DFQATT, CDR2 SNEGSKA, per germline (reference sequence). The CDR3 protein is CSAAFPNTEAFF. CDR3 nucleotides: TGCAGTGCAGCCTTTCCGAACACTGAAGCTTTCTTT.

V gene TRBV19 combines with J gene TRBJ2-3; unclear D gene. The germline V and J ends were trimmed by 2 bases and 0 bases, with 0 bases remaining between them. CDR1 and CDR2 (germline): LNHDA, SQIVND (reference sequence). The CDR3 spans 12 residues. In DNA, the CDR3 is TGTGCCAGTAGTATAAGCACAGATACGCAGTATTTT. Its translation: CASSISTDTQYF.

The rearrangement links TRBV4-2 to TRBJ2-7, with D maybe TRBD2 (5 bases). Germline V CDR1 and CDR2: LGHNA, YNFKEQ. Trimming removed 4 bases at V and 2 bases at J, with 15 bases between. This CDR3 has 15 residues. The CDR3 DNA reads TGTGCCAGCAGCCCCCCCGAGACTAATACCTACGAGCAGTACTTC. Protein product: CASSPPETNTYEQYF.

This clonotype was seen ten or more times. This rearrangement joins TRBV5-1 to TRBJ2-1; 9 positions match TRBD2. The germline gives CDR1 SGHRS, CDR2 YFSETQ. This CDR3 has 17 amino acids. The ends lost 4 bases at V and 5 bases at J; junction bases unmatched: 13. The CDR3 DNA sequence: TGCGCCAGCAGCCTTGCCGCAGGACTAGCGACAAACAATGAGCAGTTCTTC. Translated, it gives CASSLAAGLATNNEQFF.